This T cell receptor beta chain stems from a study of vaccination and CD4 T cells after COVID-19. Turning to the study itself: Convalescent donors totaled six males and four females, including two who were Hispanic.

An Oncomine TCR Beta short-read assay was used to sequence the DNA from cultured CD4+ T cells. Genomic DNA was isolated from cultured CD4+ T cells. TCRdb re-derived calls from the PCR reads in MiXCR, one entry per CDR3 protein. The sample holds fewer than 11,000 distinct CDR3 sequences, around 28% seen once. CDR3 size: 15 residues. The V gene end was trimmed by 6 bases and the J gene end by 5 bases; junction bases not matched to a gene: 9. The germline gives CDR1 LNHDA, CDR2 SQIVND (reference sequence). The treatment is: approximately 9-day PBMC culture with coronavirus spike peptide pools or control peptides (ViraFEST assay). Healthy volunteers who received the vaccine had not previously caught SARS-CoV-2, negative nucleocapsid antibody results before and after vaccination showed. Concerning this clonotype: Its matching antigen is unknown.

The V gene is TRBV19, the J gene TRBJ2-5; 10 positions agree with TRBD2. This clonotype was obtained from a human donor who received a COVID-19 vaccine. Sequenced material: CD4+ T cells from blood, cultured in vitro, taken before SARS-CoV-2 vaccination. CDR3 sequence: CASRVSGGARETQYF. The CDR3 nucleotides are TGTGCCAGTAGGGTCAGCGGGGGGGCTCGGGAGACCCAGTACTTC.